The following is a T cell receptor (beta chain) sequence with its context. No cognate antigen has been identified for it. The record has no base qualities; no much larger clone is one base away. The sample originates from a study of blood T cell repertoires in COVID-19 (dated by TCRdb to 2018 to 2020). As for the study more broadly: The collaborator samples originated in the United States, Italy and Spain and spanned the acute and convalescent phases of COVID-19. Samples came from the ongoing ImmuneRACE study (first 160 participants) plus 1,254 subjects from 6 global collaborators. The repertoires were released in a freely available public database meant as a resource for research on the immune response to SARS-CoV-2. Nearly every sample came with metadata listing a de-identified subject ID, COVID-19 status, age in years and sex. Where available, HLA class I and class II types were obtained from metadata supplied by the sample provider rather than from assay-based typing. The prospective study material was composed of cDNA or gDNA derived from T cells, B-cell-depleted T cells, or PBMCs. Subjects who had been exposed to COVID-19, were actively infected with it, or had recovered from it provided the deeply sampled blood TCRbeta repertoires that made up the dataset.

The collaborating institutions used their own protocols to collect whole blood in K2EDTA tubes. Collaborator samples were shipped for TCRbeta analysis as frozen whole blood, isolated PBMCs, or DNA extracted from either sample type. Broad study findings and their caveats: Clinical and demographic metadata were provided uncurated, with the amount varying by source and participant.

Trimming takes 4 bases from V and 2 bases from J, and the germline ends sit 8 bases apart. The CDR3 numbers 13 residues from cysteine through phenylalanine. The retained sequence is limited to the CDR3, 39 bases, with the frame set at the first base. The immunoSEQ Assay, a bias-controlled multiplex PCR, was used to amplify TCRbeta CDR3 regions from genomic DNA. The authors' analysis ran thus. The number of nucleated cells in each sample was estimated by amplification of reference gene primers within the assay. To quantify the absolute abundance of each unique TCRbeta CDR3 rearrangement, sequence reads were collapsed and filtered. For each sample, productive Simpson clonality was calculated by taking the square root of Simpson's diversity index across productive rearrangements. As stored in TCRdb, this immuneACCESS dataset retains in-frame rearrangements with V and J assigned. A fraction of the clones does not appear; measured against another copy, unresolved V genes explain less than half of the discrepancy, and the remainder lacks a known reason. V and J calls and clone size are those listed in that table; D and trimming were worked out from the DNA. Across this sample there are about 140,000 clones, with 84% seen only once. 35% to 55% of the sample is in the top ten clones.

What was sequenced was peripheral blood. The chain is encoded by TRBV12-3 or TRBV12-4 joined to TRBJ1-1, with the D gene not confidently named. This clonotype was obtained from a human donor in a cohort sampled during active COVID-19. Read as DNA, the sequence is TGTGCCAGCAGTTCGGGAAAAAACACTGAAGCTTTCTTT. It encodes CASSSGKNTEAFF.